A single sample gave rise to the 32 T cell receptor beta chains below, sequenced in a study of T-cell memory formation after mild COVID-19. MiXCR was run by TCRdb on the 5' RACE reads, yielding one entry per CDR3 protein. Altogether around 83,000 distinct CDR3 sequences are present, approximately 23% being singletons, with the ten largest covering under 50%. The sequencing input was PBMCs or a T cell subset sorted from them (not recorded which). These receptors were collected from a man between 18 and 29 years old who had mild COVID-19 (a few samples of this study predate the infection). Cell type and time point are not known.

The chain has TRBV7-9 and TRBJ1-4; D is ambiguous. Looked up from germline, CDR1 is SEHNR and CDR2 is FQNEAQ (reference sequence). The CDR3 has 12 residues. V dropped 5 bases and J dropped 5 bases, with 6 bases sitting between them. This chain's CDR3 is CASSLLNEKLFF. The CDR3 bases are TGTGCCAGCAGCCTTTTGAATGAAAAACTGTTTTTT.

This chain joins TRBV19 and TRBJ2-1, with D perhaps given as TRBD1 or TRBD2 (5 bases each). V lost 5 bases, J lost 0 bases, and 14 bases lay in between. The CDR3 runs to 16 residues. The germline V gene encodes CDR1 LNHDA and CDR2 SQIVND (reference sequence). The CDR3 bases are TGTGCCAGTAGTTCCGGGACGGAACTCTCCTACAATGAGCAGTTCTTC. Translation: CASSSGTELSYNEQFF.

This chain joins TRBV12-3 or TRBV12-4 and TRBJ1-2, with 9 bases fitting TRBD1. CDR3 size: 14 residues. With V trimmed by 6 bases and J by 5 bases, 7 bases remained unmatched. This CDR3 is CASSRDRVQYGYTF. The CDR3 bases are TGTGCCAGCAGCAGGGACAGGGTTCAGTATGGCTACACCTTC.

In this sample, this clonotype turned up a few times. This rearrangement joins TRBV12-3 or TRBV12-4 to TRBJ1-5; D is unresolved. The CDR3 consists of 13 residues. Deletions cut 6 bases from V and 7 bases from J, with 13 bases between. The CDR3 sequence: CASSLDGLQPQHF. The CDR3 DNA reads as TGTGCCAGCAGCCTTGACGGGCTGCAGCCCCAGCATTTT.

V is TRBV20-1 and J is TRBJ2-3; TRBD2 matches 9 bases. Germline loops: CDR1 DFQATT, CDR2 SNEGSKA (reference sequence). This CDR3 has 15 residues. V was pared by 3 bases and J by 2 bases, with 6 bases of the junction left unmatched. In DNA form, the CDR3 reads TGCAGTGCTAGGTTGCGGGGGGGCTTCACAGATACGCAGTATTTT. This sequence encodes CSARLRGGFTDTQYF.

The rearrangement uses TRBV19 and TRBJ1-2, with D unclear. Trimming stripped 1 base from V and 2 bases from J, with 8 bases between. Germline CDR1 LNHDA, CDR2 SQIVND (reference sequence). The CDR3 is 14 amino acids. CDR3 sequence (DNA): TGTGCCAGTAGTATAGGAGGATCCAACTATGGCTACACCTTC. Translation: CASSIGGSNYGYTF.

This clonotype was detected a few times. The chain is built from TRBV11-2 and TRBJ2-7, with D maybe TRBD1 (5 bases). V was shortened by 0 bases and J by 4 bases, with 13 bases between the two germline ends. This CDR3 has 15 residues. Germline V CDR1 and CDR2: SGHAT, FQNNGV. The CDR3 sequence: CASSLEGQRRYEQYF. The DNA for the CDR3 is TGTGCCAGCAGCTTAGAGGGGCAGAGAAGATACGAGCAGTACTTC.

The chain couples TRBV19 to TRBJ1-2; 9 bases line up with TRBD1. J gave up 10 bases and V 7 bases, and 10 bases lay outside the gene matches. The CDR3 contains 13 residues. CDR1 and CDR2 from the germline V gene are LNHDA and SQIVND (reference sequence). CDR3 sequence (DNA): TGTGCCAGTACCCCGGGACAGGGAATAGACTACACCTTC. Its protein product is CASTPGQGIDYTF.

This chain joins TRBV6-2 or TRBV6-3 and TRBJ2-2; D not resolved. Germline CDR1 is MNHEY and CDR2 is SVGEGT. V was trimmed by 7 bases and J by 2 bases, leaving 11 bases between them. There are 14 residues in the CDR3. CDR3 protein: CASTSWGNTGELFF. CDR3 sequence (DNA): TGTGCCAGCACCTCATGGGGAAACACCGGGGAGCTGTTTTTT.

V is TRBV7-9 and J is TRBJ1-2; unclear D gene. The CDR3 extends over 12 amino acids. Germline V gene lookup returns CDR1 SEHNR and CDR2 FQNEAQ (reference sequence). Trimming stripped 1 base from V and 7 bases from J, with 7 bases between. As DNA, the CDR3 is TGTGCCAGCAGCTTAGTCGGCATTGGCTACACCTTC. Translating gives CASSLVGIGYTF.

The V and J genes are TRBV27 and TRBJ2-7; D uncertain. This CDR3 spans 16 amino acids. CDR1 is MNHEY, CDR2 SMNVEV, per germline (reference sequence). Trimming pared 5 bases from V and 0 bases from J, leaving 17 bases between. The CDR3 DNA follows: TGTGCCAGCAGTCCGGAATGGGATCTTGTCTCCTACGAGCAGTACTTC. Its protein product is CASSPEWDLVSYEQYF.

The chain uses TRBV5-1 and TRBJ1-5, with 8 bases lining up with TRBD1. The CDR3 loop spans 17 amino acids. Germline V gene data show CDR1 as SGHRS and CDR2 as YFSETQ. V lost 0 bases, J lost 5 bases, and 10 bases stayed unmatched. DNA of the CDR3: TGCGCCAGCAGCTTGGGAGGCCACAGGGGGTCGGATCAGCCCCAGCATTTT. Protein product: CASSLGGHRGSDQPQHF.

This sequence joins TRBV11-2 and TRBJ2-3; D is possibly TRBD1 or TRBD2 (5 bases each). The germline gives CDR1 SGHAT, CDR2 FQNNGV. This CDR3 contains 13 residues. V was trimmed by 6 bases and J by 10 bases, leaving 17 bases between them. Written as DNA, the CDR3 is TGTGCCAGCAGGAGCGGAGAGGGGTCTGCGCAGTATTTT. This translates into CASRSGEGSAQYF.

Ten or more counts support this clonotype. This chain connects TRBV7-2 to TRBJ2-3; 8 nucleotides line up with TRBD1. This CDR3 is 16 amino acids long. V lost 5 bases to trimming and J lost 2 bases; unmatched junction nucleotides: 9. Germline V gene sequence: CDR1 SGHTA, CDR2 FQGNSA. Here the CDR3 reads CASSLRVRGPTDTQYF. The CDR3 DNA reads as TGTGCCAGCAGCCTCCGGGTCAGGGGGCCCACAGATACGCAGTATTTT.

The chain links TRBV7-9 to TRBJ1-1; 9 nucleotides agree with TRBD1. The V gene's germline CDR1 is SEHNR and CDR2 FQNEAQ (reference sequence). The V gene end was trimmed by 1 base and the J gene end by 1 base; junction bases not matched to a gene: 4. The length of the CDR3 is 16 residues. CDR3 protein: CASSLEGTGTNTEAFF. The CDR3 DNA is TGTGCCAGCAGCTTAGAGGGGACAGGGACGAACACTGAAGCTTTCTTT.

This sequence joins TRBV4-2 and TRBJ1-2; a possible D gene is TRBD1 (6 bases). V lost 0 bases to trimming and J lost 5 bases, with 13 bases between them. CDR1 is LGHNA, CDR2 YNFKEQ, per germline. The CDR3 is made up of 15 amino acids. CDR3: CASSQETPGVYGYTF. In DNA form, the CDR3 reads TGTGCCAGCAGCCAAGAGACCCCAGGGGTGTATGGCTACACCTTC.

V gene TRBV4-3 combines with J gene TRBJ2-5; D ambiguous. CDR1 is LGHNA and CDR2 is YSLEER in the germline V gene. This CDR3 has 15 amino acids. V gave up 0 bases and J gave up 5 bases, with 13 bases separating them. The DNA for the CDR3 is TGCGCCAGCAGCCAAGAAAAGACGAGACGGGAGACCCAGTACTTC. Its translation: CASSQEKTRRETQYF.

The chain carries TRBV6-2 or TRBV6-3 and TRBJ1-2; D is unclear. Germline V gives CDR1 MNHEY, CDR2 SVGEGT. The CDR3 length is 17 residues. Trimming took off 0 bases at V and 0 bases at J, with 14 bases between the two ends. The CDR3 DNA is TGTGCCAGCAGTTACTCGTTACTGGACGGGACTAACTATGGCTACACCTTC. Encoded protein: CASSYSLLDGTNYGYTF.

This clonotype was seen more than once but under ten times. The gene calls are TRBV7-9 and TRBJ2-1; D perhaps matches TRBD2 (5 bases). The ends were cut back, 11 bases at V and 5 bases at J, with 16 bases in the middle. CDR1 SEHNR and CDR2 FQNEAQ come from the germline V gene (reference sequence). This CDR3 has 13 amino acids. The CDR3 loop is CALQVRANNEQFF. The CDR3 DNA reads as TGTGCCTTACAAGTGCGGGCAAACAATGAGCAGTTCTTC.

This rearrangement joins TRBV7-8 to TRBJ1-5; D gene uncertain. V lost 4 bases and J lost 10, with 11 bases in between. The CDR3 spans 12 residues. Germline V gene sequence: CDR1 SGHVS, CDR2 FQNEAQ. The CDR3, as DNA: TGTGCCAGCAGCTCTGGGGTGCTACCCCAGCATTTT. This sequence encodes CASSSGVLPQHF.

This clonotype occurred a few times. The chain employs TRBV5-1 and TRBJ2-1; 9 bases line up with TRBD2. The junction had 7 bases not matched to a gene; V was cut back by 5 bases and J by 1 base. Germline V CDR1 and CDR2: SGHRS, YFSETQ. CDR3 length: 16 residues. The chain's CDR3 is CASRPAGGRSYNEQFF. The CDR3 DNA follows: TGCGCCAGCAGACCCGCGGGGGGGCGGTCCTACAATGAGCAGTTCTTC.

The V gene is TRBV29-1, the J gene TRBJ2-1; 7 bases align to TRBD2. With V trimmed by 4 bases and J by 5 bases, 5 bases remained unmatched. The germline V gene encodes CDR1 SQVTM and CDR2 ANQGSEA. CDR3 length: 13 amino acids. CDR3 sequence (DNA): TGCAGCGTTGTGGGGACTACAAACAATGAGCAGTTCTTC. This gives the protein CSVVGTTNNEQFF.

This clonotype was recorded many times. The chain employs TRBV6-5 and TRBJ2-7, with 10 bases matching TRBD1. CDR3 length equals 14 residues. Looked up from germline, CDR1 is MNHEY and CDR2 is SVGAGI. V trimming: 4 bases; J trimming: 2 bases; junction bases outside the gene matches: 2. CDR3 sequence reads: CASSFGTGAYEQYF. CDR3 DNA: TGTGCCAGCAGTTTCGGGACAGGGGCCTACGAGCAGTACTTC.

The J gene is TRBJ2-7, the V gene TRBV4-2; 10 bases match TRBD1. Germline CDR1 LGHNA, CDR2 YNFKEQ. V was clipped by 2 bases and J by 7 bases; unmatched bases: 8. The length of the CDR3 is 15 residues. The CDR3 loop is CASSQTGQGLREQYF. The CDR3 bases are TGTGCCAGCAGCCAAACGGGACAGGGGCTGCGGGAGCAGTACTTC.

The rearrangement joins TRBV27 to TRBJ2-2, with unresolved D. This CDR3 has 14 residues. Looked up from germline, CDR1 is MNHEY and CDR2 is SMNVEV (reference sequence). V lost 0 bases and J lost 6, with 8 bases in between. The CDR3: CASSLSPPAGELFF. Here the CDR3 DNA reads TGTGCCAGCAGTTTATCGCCCCCCGCCGGGGAGCTGTTTTTT.

This clonotype has just a few counts. This chain uses TRBV7-6 with TRBJ2-7; 7 bases map to TRBD1. This CDR3 spans 15 amino acids. CDR1 is SGHVS and CDR2 is FNYEAQ in the germline V gene. V lost 4 bases and J lost 7; bases outside the gene matches: 13. CDR3 bases: TGTGCCAGCAGCTCACCCGGGGCAGGGGACAGAGAGCAGTACTTC. Its protein is CASSSPGAGDREQYF.

This clonotype is categorized as medium-sized. V gene TRBV5-1 combines with J gene TRBJ1-5; possibly TRBD1 for D (5 bases). The germline CDR1 and CDR2 sequences are SGHRS and YFSETQ. The V end lost 2 bases, the J end lost 1 base, and 10 bases lay between the germline ends. This CDR3 region has 15 residues. CDR3 sequence: CASSFTGSSNQPQHF. DNA for the CDR3: TGCGCCAGCAGCTTTACAGGCTCGAGCAATCAGCCCCAGCATTTT.

J is TRBJ2-1 and V is TRBV6-5; 8 nucleotides match TRBD1. V was clipped by 8 bases and J by 5 bases; unmatched bases: 5. The CDR3 is 13 residues long. The germline V gene encodes CDR1 MNHEY and CDR2 SVGAGI. The CDR3, as DNA: TGTGCCAGCTTCGGGACAGGTAACAATGAGCAGTTCTTC. Encoded protein: CASFGTGNNEQFF.

This clonotype was recorded many times. The rearrangement joins TRBV6-5 to TRBJ2-7, with 10 bases lining up with TRBD2. Looked up from germline, CDR1 is MNHEY and CDR2 is SVGAGI. This CDR3 contains 15 residues. V dropped 5 bases and J dropped 1; count of bases not matched to a gene: 5. The CDR3 DNA reads TGTGCCAGCAGTCCTAGCGGGGGTGGTTCCTACGAGCAGTACGTC. This encodes CASSPSGGGSYEQYV.

This clonotype was picked up a small number of times. The chain joins TRBV29-1 to TRBJ1-3; D ambiguous. The germline V and J ends were trimmed by 6 bases and 2 bases, with 11 bases remaining between them. CDR1 is SQVTM, CDR2 ANQGSEA, per germline. CDR3 length: 13 residues. The CDR3 spells CSVETLTGNTIYF. In DNA, the CDR3 is TGCAGCGTCGAGACGTTAACTGGAAACACCATATATTTT.

V and J are TRBV12-3 or TRBV12-4 and TRBJ2-1; no clear D gene. The CDR3 covers 13 residues. V lost 5 bases, J lost 7 bases, and 12 bases lay in between. In nucleotides, the CDR3 is TGTGCCAGCAGTCGACCGGGTCCGAATGAGCAGTTCTTC. The encoded protein is CASSRPGPNEQFF.

There are a few counts of this clonotype. The CDR3 loop is CASSQEDRFVGSGNTIYF. The CDR3 DNA sequence: TGCGCCAGCAGCCAGGAGGACAGGTTTGTCGGCTCTGGAAACACCATATATTTT. This chain joins TRBV4-1 and TRBJ1-3, with 7 bases lining up with TRBD1. The CDR3 covers 18 residues. From germline, CDR1 is MGHRA and CDR2 YSYEKL. V lost 3 bases and J lost 0; bases outside the gene matches: 11.